The clone carrying this T cell receptor beta chain was seen a handful of times. The antigen is undetermined. The source of the sample is a study of OX40 agonist ivuxolimab in advanced cancers. Background on the study: Intravenous ivuxolimab was administered to patients every 2 weeks at 0.01 to 10 mg/kg. The mean age was roughly 60 years, ranging from roughly 23 to 90, with around four fifths of participants male. Allowance was made for prior anti-PD-1, anti-PD-L1 or anti-CTLA-4 therapy, and roughly 40% had some.

Study findings and constraints: On average, a greater number of expanded clones characterised CD8+ T cells relative to CD4+.

Germline CDR1 and CDR2: ENHRY and SYGVKD. V dropped 4 bases and J dropped 1 base, with 10 bases sitting between them. The CDR3 has 14 residues. Profiling relied on immunoSEQ multiplex PCR, and the TCRdb table lists in-frame clones only, not all of them. The repertoire holds 60,000 to 70,000 clones, less than 90% seen once, with approximately 2.3% in the top ten. This rearrangement joins TRBV10-3 to TRBJ2-5; a weak D match, TRBD2 (6 bases). This TCR came from an adult with an advanced solid tumor such as melanoma, head and neck, liver or kidney cancer. The specimen comprised CD4+ or CD8+ T cells sorted from blood, sampled in a trial of the OX40 agonist ivuxolimab. The CDR3 DNA follows: TGTGCCATCAGTGGACTCGGGGGCCAAGAGACCCAGTACTTC. Protein: CAISGLGGQETQYF.